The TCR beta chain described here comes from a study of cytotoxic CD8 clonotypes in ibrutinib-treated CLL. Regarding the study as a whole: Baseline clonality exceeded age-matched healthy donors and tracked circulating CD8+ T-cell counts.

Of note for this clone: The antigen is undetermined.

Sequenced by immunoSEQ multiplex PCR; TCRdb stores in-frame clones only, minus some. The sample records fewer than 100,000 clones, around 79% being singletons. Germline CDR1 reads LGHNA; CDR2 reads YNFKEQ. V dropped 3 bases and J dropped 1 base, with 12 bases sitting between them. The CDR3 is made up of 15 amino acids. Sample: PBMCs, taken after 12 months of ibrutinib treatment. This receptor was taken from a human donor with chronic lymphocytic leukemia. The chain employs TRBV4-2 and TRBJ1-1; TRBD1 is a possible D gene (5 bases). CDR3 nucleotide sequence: TGTGCCAGCAGCCAGGTAGGGGTCGAGAACACTGAAGCTTTCTTT. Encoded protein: CASSQVGVENTEAFF.